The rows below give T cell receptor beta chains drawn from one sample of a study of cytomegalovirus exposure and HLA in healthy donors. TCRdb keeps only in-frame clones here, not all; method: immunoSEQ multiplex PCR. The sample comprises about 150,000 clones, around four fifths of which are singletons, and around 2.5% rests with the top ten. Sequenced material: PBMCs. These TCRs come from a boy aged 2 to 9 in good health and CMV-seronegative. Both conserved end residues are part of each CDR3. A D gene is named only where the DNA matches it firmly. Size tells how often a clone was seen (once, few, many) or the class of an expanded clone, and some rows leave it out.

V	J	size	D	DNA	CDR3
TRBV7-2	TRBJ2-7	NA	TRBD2	TGTGCCAGCAGCTTAGGTCCGGGACTAGCGGGGGGCCGCTACGAGCAGTACTTC	CASSLGPGLAGGRYEQYF
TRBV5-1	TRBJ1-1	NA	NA	TGCGCCAGCAGCCTTAGGGGGTCAGGGGACACTGAAGCTTTCTTT	CASSLRGSGDTEAFF
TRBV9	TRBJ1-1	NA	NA	TGTGCCAGCAGCGACGGGATCGGGAACACTGAAGCTTTCTTT	CASSDGIGNTEAFF
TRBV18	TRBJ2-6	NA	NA	TGTGCCAGCTCCCCGGGGTACTCTGGGGCCAACGTCCTGACTTTC	CASSPGYSGANVLTF
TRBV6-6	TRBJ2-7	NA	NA	TGTGCCAGCAGTTACTCTTGGGCGGGGCTGGAGCAGTACTTC	CASSYSWAGLEQYF
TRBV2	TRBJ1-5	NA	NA	TGTGCCAGCAGTGAAGCATCTGCGGCAGTTTATAGCAATCAGCCCCAGCATTTT	CASSEASAAVYSNQPQHF
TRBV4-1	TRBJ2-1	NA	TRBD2	TGCGCCAGCAGCCCGATAGCGGGGGGATACAATGAGCAGTTCTTC	CASSPIAGGYNEQFF
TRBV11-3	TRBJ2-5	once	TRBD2	TGTGCCAGCAGCCTAAGAAACGATCTAGCGGGAGAGGAGACCCAGTACTTC	CASSLRNDLAGEETQYF
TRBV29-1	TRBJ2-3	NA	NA	TGCAGCGTTGAAAAGGACAGTAGCACAGATACGCAGTATTTT	CSVEKDSSTDTQYF
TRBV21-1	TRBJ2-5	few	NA	TGTGCCAGAAACCGGGACTTGGGAGGAGAGACCCAGTACTTC	CARNRDLGGETQYF
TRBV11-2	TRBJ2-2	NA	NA	TGTGCCAGCATCAGGTTCGGCACCGGGGAGCTGTTTTTT	CASIRFGTGELFF
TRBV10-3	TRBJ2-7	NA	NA	TGTGCCATCAGTGAGTTCCTTTTCAGGGGTGCCGGGACGGGCACCTACGAGCAGTACTTC	CAISEFLFRGAGTGTYEQYF
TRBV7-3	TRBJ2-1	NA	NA	TGTGCCAGCAGCTTAGCGGGGAACTACAATGAGCAGTTCTTC	CASSLAGNYNEQFF
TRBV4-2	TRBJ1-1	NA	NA	TGTGCCAGCAGCCAGGACGCCTACAGGGCCCCGAACACTGAAGCTTTCTTT	CASSQDAYRAPNTEAFF
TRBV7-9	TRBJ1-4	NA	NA	TGTGCCAGCAGCTTAGTTCTGGGAGCTAATGAAAAACTGTTTTTT	CASSLVLGANEKLFF
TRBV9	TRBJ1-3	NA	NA	TGTGCCAGCAGCGTAGAGAGTCTCTACTCTGGAAACACCATATATTTT	CASSVESLYSGNTIYF
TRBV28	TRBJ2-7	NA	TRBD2	TGTGCCAGCAGTCCCGGGACTAGCGAGTACGAGCAGTACTTC	CASSPGTSEYEQYF
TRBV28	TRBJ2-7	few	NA	TGTGCCAGCAACGCAGGGATCTACGAGCAGTACTTC	CASNAGIYEQYF
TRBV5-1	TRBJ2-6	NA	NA	TGCGCCAGCAGCCTACCTACAGGCTCTGGGGCCAACGTCCTGACTTTC	CASSLPTGSGANVLTF
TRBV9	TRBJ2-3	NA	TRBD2	TGTGCCAGCACCCCAGGGGTAGCGGGAGCGGATACGCAGTATTTT	CASTPGVAGADTQYF
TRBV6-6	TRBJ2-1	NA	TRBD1	TGTGCCAGCAGCCGCTATGGACAGGGGGCTTGCGAGCAGTTCTTC	CASSRYGQGACEQFF
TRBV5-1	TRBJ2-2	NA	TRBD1	TGCGCCAGCAGTCGACGGACAGGGGACCCCGGGGAGCTGTTTTTT	CASSRRTGDPGELFF
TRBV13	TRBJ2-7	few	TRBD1	TGTGCCAGCAGCTCATCCGGGACAGGCACCTACGAGCAGTACTTC	CASSSSGTGTYEQYF
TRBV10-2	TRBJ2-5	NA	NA	TGCGCCAGCCGAGGGGGGGGAGAGACCCAGTACTTC	CASRGGGETQYF
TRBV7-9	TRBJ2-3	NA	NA	TGTGCCAGCAGCTTGCTCGGCCAGTACCCGGAGGGAGAAGATACGCAGTATTTT	CASSLLGQYPEGEDTQYF
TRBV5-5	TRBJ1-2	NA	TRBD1	TGTGCCAGCAGCTTGCCGACAGGGGGAAGTAACTATGGCTACACCTTC	CASSLPTGGSNYGYTF
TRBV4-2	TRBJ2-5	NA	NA	TGTGCCAGCAGCCAAGTGGGCCGACTAGTTCAAGAGACCCAGTACTTC	CASSQVGRLVQETQYF
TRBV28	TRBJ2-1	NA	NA	TGTGCCAGCAGTTTGGCGACAGGACTTTACAATGAGCAGTTCTTC	CASSLATGLYNEQFF
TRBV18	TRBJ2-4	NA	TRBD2	TGTGCCAGCTCACCTCTAGCGGGAGTGGAAAACATTCAGTACTTC	CASSPLAGVENIQYF
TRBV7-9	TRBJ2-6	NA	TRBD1	TGTGCCAGCAGCTACAGGGGTGGGGCCAACGTCCTGACTTTC	CASSYRGGANVLTF
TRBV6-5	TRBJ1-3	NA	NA	TGTGCCAGCGGATCCAACAGACGCTCTGGAAACACCATATATTTT	CASGSNRRSGNTIYF
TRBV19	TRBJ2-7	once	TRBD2	TGTGCCAGTAGCTTTAGCGGGATTGTCGGTTCCTACGAGCAGTACTTC	CASSFSGIVGSYEQYF
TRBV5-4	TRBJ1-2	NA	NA	TGTGCCAGCAGGGCTGGAGTCGATAACTATGGCTACACCTTC	CASRAGVDNYGYTF
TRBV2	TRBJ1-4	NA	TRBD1	TGTGCCAGCAGGTACGACAGGGGTGAAGATGAAAAACTGTTTTTT	CASRYDRGEDEKLFF
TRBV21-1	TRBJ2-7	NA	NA	TGTGCCAGCAGCCCTCTAGACCGGGACAGGGCCCTCTACGAGCAGTACTTC	CASSPLDRDRALYEQYF
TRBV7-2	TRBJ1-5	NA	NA	TGTGCCAGCAGCTTAGCGGGGGGGGCAGGCCGCAATCAGCCCCAGCATTTT	CASSLAGGAGRNQPQHF
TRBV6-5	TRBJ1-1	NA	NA	TGTGCCAGCAGTCCGGGGGGTAGAGCTTTCTTT	CASSPGGRAFF
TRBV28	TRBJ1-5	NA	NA	TGTGCCAGCAGTATGAAACGGGGCAATCAGCCCCAGCATTTT	CASSMKRGNQPQHF
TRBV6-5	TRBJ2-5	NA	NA	TGTGCCATCTCCAGAAGGGGAGAGACCCAGTACTTC	CAISRRGETQYF
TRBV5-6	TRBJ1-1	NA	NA	TGTGCCAGCAGCTTAGTGAAAGAGACTCTGAACACTGAAGCTTTCTTT	CASSLVKETLNTEAFF
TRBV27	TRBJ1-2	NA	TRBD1	TGTGCCAGCAGTCCCCAACAAATACAGGGGGCTGTTGGCTACACCTTC	CASSPQQIQGAVGYTF
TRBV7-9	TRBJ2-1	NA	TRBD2	TGTGCCAGCAGGAGTAAGCGGGGTCTGTTCGATGAGCAGTTCTTC	CASRSKRGLFDEQFF
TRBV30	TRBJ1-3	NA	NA	TGTGCCTGGAGTAGCATCTCTGGAAACACCATATATTTT	CAWSSISGNTIYF
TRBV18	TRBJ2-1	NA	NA	TGTGCCAGCTCACCACCGAGGCAACCCTCCTACAATGAGCAGTTCTTC	CASSPPRQPSYNEQFF
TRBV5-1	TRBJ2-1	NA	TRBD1	TGCGCCAGCAGCCCCCGGCCCATGACAGGGATGGGCTCCTACAATGAGCAGTTCTTC	CASSPRPMTGMGSYNEQFF
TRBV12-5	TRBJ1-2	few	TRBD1	TGTGCTAGCTCCGGGACAGGGGGCTATGGCTACACCTTC	CASSGTGGYGYTF
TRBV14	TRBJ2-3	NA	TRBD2	TGTGCCAGCAGCCAACTGCTAGCGGGAGATACGCAGTATTTT	CASSQLLAGDTQYF
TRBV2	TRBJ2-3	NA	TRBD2	TGTGCCAGCAGCCTAGCGGGCGGCAGCACAGATACGCAGTATTTT	CASSLAGGSTDTQYF
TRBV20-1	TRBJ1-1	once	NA	TGCAGTGTTCTCATAGTTTCTGAAGCTTTCTTT	CSVLIVSEAFF
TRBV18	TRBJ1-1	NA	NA	TGTGCCAGCTCACCACCGGGTGGCGGTATCATGAACACTGAAGCTTTCTTT	CASSPPGGGIMNTEAFF
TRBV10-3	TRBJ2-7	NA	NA	TGTGCCATCGTTTCGGGGGGCGGGGCATCCTACGAGCAGTACTTC	CAIVSGGGASYEQYF
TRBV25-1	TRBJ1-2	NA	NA	TGTGCCAGCAGTGACCACCCGCTATATGGCTACACCTTC	CASSDHPLYGYTF
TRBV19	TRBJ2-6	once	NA	TGTGCCAGTAGTCGCTGGGGGGGCGCTGCCTCTGGGGCCAACGTCCTGACTTTC	CASSRWGGAASGANVLTF
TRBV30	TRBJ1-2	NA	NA	TGTGCCTGGAGTGTGGGGCCCGTCATACATGGCTACACCTTC	CAWSVGPVIHGYTF
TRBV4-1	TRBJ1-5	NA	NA	TGCGCCAGCAGCCAAGACGACCTCGACCGGGGGGATAGCAATCAGCCCCAGCATTTT	CASSQDDLDRGDSNQPQHF
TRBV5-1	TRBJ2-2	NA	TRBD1	TGCGCCAGCGGCGCGACAGGGGACACCGGGGAGCTGTTTTTT	CASGATGDTGELFF
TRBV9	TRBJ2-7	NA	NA	TGTGCCAGCAGCCGAGGGGGGGGGAATCTCGAGCAGTACTTC	CASSRGGGNLEQYF
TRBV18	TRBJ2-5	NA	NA	TGTGCCAGCTCACCCCAGGGAGGAGAGACCCAGTACTTC	CASSPQGGETQYF
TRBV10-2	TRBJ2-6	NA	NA	TGCGCCAGCATGCGGACAGTAAACTCTGGGGCCAACGTCCTGACTTTC	CASMRTVNSGANVLTF